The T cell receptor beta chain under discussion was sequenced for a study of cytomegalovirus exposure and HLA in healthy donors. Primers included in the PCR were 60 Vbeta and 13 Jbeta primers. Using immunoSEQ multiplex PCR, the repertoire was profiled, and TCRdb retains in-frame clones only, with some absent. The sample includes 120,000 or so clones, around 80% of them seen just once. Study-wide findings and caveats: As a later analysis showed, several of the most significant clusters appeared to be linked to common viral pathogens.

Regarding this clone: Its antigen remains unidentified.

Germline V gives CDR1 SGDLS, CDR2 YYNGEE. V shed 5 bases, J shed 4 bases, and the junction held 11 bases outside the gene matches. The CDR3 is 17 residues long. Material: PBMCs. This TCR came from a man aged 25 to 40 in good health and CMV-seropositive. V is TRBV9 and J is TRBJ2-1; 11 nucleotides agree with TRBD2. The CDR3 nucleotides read TGTGCCAGCAGTCCTAAGCGACTAGCGGGACAATACAATGAGCAGTTCTTC. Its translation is CASSPKRLAGQYNEQFF.